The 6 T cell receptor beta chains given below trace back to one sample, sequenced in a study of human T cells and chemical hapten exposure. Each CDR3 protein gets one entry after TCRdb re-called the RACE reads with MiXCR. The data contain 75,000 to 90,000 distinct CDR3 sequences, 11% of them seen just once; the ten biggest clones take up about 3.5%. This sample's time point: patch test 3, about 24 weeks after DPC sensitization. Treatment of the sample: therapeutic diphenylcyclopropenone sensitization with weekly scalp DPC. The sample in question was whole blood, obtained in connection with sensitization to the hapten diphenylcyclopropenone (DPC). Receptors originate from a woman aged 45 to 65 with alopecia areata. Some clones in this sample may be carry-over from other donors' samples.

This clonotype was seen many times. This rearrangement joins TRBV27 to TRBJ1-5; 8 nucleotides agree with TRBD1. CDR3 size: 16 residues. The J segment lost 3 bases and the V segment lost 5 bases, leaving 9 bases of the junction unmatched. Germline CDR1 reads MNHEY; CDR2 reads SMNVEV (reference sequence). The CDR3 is CASSPLDRVINQPQHF. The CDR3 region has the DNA TGTGCCAGCAGTCCCTTGGACAGGGTTATCAATCAGCCCCAGCATTTT.

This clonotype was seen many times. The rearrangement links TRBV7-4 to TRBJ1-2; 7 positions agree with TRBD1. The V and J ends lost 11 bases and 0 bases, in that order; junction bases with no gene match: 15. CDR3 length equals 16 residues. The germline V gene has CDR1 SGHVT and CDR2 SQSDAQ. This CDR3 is CAPLGVNGTANYGYTF. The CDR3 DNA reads TGTGCCCCCCTGGGGGTGAACGGGACAGCTAACTATGGCTACACCTTC. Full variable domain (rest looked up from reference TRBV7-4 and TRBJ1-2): GAGVSQSPRYKVAKRGRDVALRCDSISGHVTLYWYRQTLGQGSEVLTYSQSDAQRDKSGRPSGRFSAERPERSVSTLKIQRTEQGDSAVYLCAPLGVNGTANYGYTFGSGTRLTVV.

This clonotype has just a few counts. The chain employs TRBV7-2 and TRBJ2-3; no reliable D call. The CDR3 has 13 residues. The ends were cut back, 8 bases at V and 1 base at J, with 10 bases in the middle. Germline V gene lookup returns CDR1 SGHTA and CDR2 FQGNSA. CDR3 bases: TGTGCCAGCGGCACACCGCGCACAGATACGCAGTATTTT. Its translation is CASGTPRTDTQYF.

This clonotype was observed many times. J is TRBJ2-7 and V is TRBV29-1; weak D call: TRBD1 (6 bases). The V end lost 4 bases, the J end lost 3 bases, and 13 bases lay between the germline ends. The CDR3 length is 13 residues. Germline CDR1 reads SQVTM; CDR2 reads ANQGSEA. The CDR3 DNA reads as TGCAGCGTTGGGGACACGGGTGTCTACGAGCAGTACTTC. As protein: CSVGDTGVYEQYF.

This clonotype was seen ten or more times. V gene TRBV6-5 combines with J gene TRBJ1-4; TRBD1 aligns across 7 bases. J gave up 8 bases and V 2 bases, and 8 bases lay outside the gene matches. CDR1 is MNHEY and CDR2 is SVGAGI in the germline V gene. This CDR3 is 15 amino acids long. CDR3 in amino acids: CASSYRRQGPEKLFF. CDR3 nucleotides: TGTGCCAGCAGTTACCGGCGACAGGGTCCCGAAAAACTGTTTTTT.

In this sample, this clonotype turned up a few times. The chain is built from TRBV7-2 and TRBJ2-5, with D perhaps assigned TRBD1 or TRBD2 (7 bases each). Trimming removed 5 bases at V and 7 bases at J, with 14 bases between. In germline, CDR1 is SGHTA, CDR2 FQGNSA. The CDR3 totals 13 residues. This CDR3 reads CASSRTGEGTQYF. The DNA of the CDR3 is TGTGCCAGCAGCCGCACAGGGGAGGGGACCCAGTACTTC.